The following is a TCR beta chain sequence with its context. The antigen remains unidentified. The data stem from a study of cytomegalovirus exposure and HLA in healthy donors. Overall study: The roughly 120 million unique TCR beta sequences, from roughly 180 million T cells, were found by an earlier analysis. Notes on the study in general: Follow-up analysis seemed to connect common viral pathogens with several of the most significant clusters identified. Looking again later, the authors saw that most CMV-associated TCR beta chains seemed HLA-restricted.

Vbeta (60) and Jbeta (13) primers were used in the PCR. The protocol was immunoSEQ multiplex PCR, while the TCRdb copy is restricted to in-frame clones and leaves out a portion. The sample holds some 140,000 clones; 80% are singletons and the top ten take roughly 2.3%. Material for sequencing was PBMCs. The sequence came from a man aged 25 to 40 in good health and CMV-seronegative.

CDR3 residues: CASSQDGRQGGETQYF. The CDR3 DNA reads TGCGCCAGCAGCCAAGATGGGCGACAGGGAGGAGAGACCCAGTACTTC. The rearrangement joins TRBV4-1 to TRBJ2-5; possible D gene TRBD1, 7 bases. Per germline, CDR1 MGHRA and CDR2 YSYEKL. The germline V and J ends were trimmed by 0 bases and 4 bases, with 15 bases remaining between them. The CDR3 has 16 residues.